The 4 T cell receptor beta chains in this list originate from one sample, sequenced in a study of read filtering for tumor transcriptome and immune sequencing. The library was built from roughly 400 ng RNA with molecular barcoded adaptors for alpha/delta and beta/gamma chains. Each CDR3 protein gets one entry after TCRdb re-called the reads with MiXCR. The table lists about 93,000 distinct CDR3 sequences, 20% to 25% of them singletons. Sample: a population of CD138-negative cells sorted from bone marrow. Receptors were obtained from a donor aged 40 or over with multiple myeloma.

This clonotype was detected many times. The chain recombines TRBV3-1 with TRBJ2-1; D is undetermined. V lost 6 bases to trimming and J lost 5 bases, with 11 bases between them. The CDR3 is 13 amino acids. The germline V gene encodes CDR1 LGHDT and CDR2 YNNKEL (reference sequence). CDR3 DNA: TGTGCCAGCAGACACAGCTCAGACAATGAGCAGTTCTTC. It is translated as CASRHSSDNEQFF.

This chain connects TRBV28 to TRBJ1-6; D remains ambiguous. Trimming pared 6 bases from V and 0 bases from J, leaving 9 bases between. The CDR3 extends over 15 amino acids. The germline V gene encodes CDR1 MDHEN and CDR2 SYDVKM. CDR3 residues: CASRVPSSYNSPLHF. For the CDR3, the DNA is TGTGCCAGCAGGGTCCCAAGCTCCTATAATTCACCCCTCCACTTT.

V is TRBV30 and J is TRBJ1-5, with 11 bases lining up with TRBD1. The V segment lost 4 bases and the J segment 6 bases; nucleotides outside the gene matches: 5. The V gene's germline CDR1 is GTSNPN and CDR2 SVGIG (reference sequence). This CDR3 is built from 14 residues. CDR3: CAWTGTGGSQPQHF. CDR3 nucleotide sequence: TGTGCCTGGACTGGGACAGGGGGTAGTCAGCCCCAGCATTTT.

Concerning this clonotype itself: One end of the junction varies from germline; a read error may be responsible. This sequence joins TRBV4-2 and TRBJ2-2; the D gene is possibly TRBD2 (5 bases). The CDR3 is made up of 15 amino acids. Germline V CDR1 and CDR2: LGHNA, YNFKEQ. Written as DNA, the CDR3 is TGTGCCAGCAGCCAACTATATCAAAGCACCGGGAAGCTGTTTTTT. It encodes CASSQLYQSTGKLFF.